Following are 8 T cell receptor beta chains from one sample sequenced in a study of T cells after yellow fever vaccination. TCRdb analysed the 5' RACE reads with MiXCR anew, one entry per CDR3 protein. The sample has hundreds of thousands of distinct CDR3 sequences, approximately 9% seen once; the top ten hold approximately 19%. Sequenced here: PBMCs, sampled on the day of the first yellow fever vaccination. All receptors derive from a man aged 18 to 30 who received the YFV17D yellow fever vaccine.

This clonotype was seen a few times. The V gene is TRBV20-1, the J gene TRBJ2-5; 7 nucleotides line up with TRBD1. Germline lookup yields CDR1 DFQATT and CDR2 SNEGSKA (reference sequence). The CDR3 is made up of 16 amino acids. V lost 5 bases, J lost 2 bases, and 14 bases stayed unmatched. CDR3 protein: CSADTRRDSRQETQYF. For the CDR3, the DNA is TGCAGTGCTGATACCCGCCGGGACAGCCGACAAGAGACCCAGTACTTC.

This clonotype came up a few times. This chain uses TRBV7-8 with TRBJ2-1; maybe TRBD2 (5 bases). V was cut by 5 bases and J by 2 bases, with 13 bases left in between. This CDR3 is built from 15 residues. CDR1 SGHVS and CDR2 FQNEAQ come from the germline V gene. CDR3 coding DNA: TGTGCCAGCAGCCCGAGGGCGCGCGCCTACAATGAGCAGTTCTTC. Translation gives CASSPRARAYNEQFF.

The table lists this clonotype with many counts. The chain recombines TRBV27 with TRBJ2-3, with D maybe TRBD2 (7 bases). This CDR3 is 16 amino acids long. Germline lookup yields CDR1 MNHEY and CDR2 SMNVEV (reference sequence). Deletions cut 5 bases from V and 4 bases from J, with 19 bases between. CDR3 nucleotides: TGTGCCAGCAGTCCCCCCCCGGGGCGGGGGCCAGATACGCAGTATTTT. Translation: CASSPPPGRGPDTQYF.

CDR3 protein: CSARLEGIDSPLHF. The CDR3 bases are TGCAGTGCCCGACTGGAGGGGATAGATTCACCCCTCCACTTT. The V gene is TRBV20-1, the J gene TRBJ1-6; possible D gene TRBD1, 5 bases. The CDR3 totals 14 residues. Germline-derived CDR1 and CDR2 are DFQATT and SNEGSKA (reference sequence). Trimming stripped 6 bases from V and 8 bases from J, with 17 bases between.

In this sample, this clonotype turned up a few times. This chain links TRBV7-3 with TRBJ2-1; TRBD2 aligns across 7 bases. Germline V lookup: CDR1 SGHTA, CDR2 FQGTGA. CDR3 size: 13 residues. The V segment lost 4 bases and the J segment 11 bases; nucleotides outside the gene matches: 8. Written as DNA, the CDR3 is TGTGCCAGCAGCTCGCTCGGGGGAGGGAAGCAGTTCTTC. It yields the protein CASSSLGGGKQFF.

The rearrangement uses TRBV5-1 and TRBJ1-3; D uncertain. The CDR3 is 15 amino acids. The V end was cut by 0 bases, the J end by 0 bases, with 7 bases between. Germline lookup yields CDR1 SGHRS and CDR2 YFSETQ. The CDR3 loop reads CASSLASNSGNTIYF. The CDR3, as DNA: TGCGCCAGCAGCTTGGCATCGAACTCTGGAAACACCATATATTTT.

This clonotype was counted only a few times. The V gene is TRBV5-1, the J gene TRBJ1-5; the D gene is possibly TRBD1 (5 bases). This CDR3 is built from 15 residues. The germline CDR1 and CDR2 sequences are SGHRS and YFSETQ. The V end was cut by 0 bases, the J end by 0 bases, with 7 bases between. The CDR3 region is CASSLAGNSNQPQHF. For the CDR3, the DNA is TGCGCCAGCAGCTTGGCAGGGAATAGCAATCAGCCCCAGCATTTT. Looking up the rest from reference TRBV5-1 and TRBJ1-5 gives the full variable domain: KAGVTQTPRYLIKTRGQQVTLSCSPISGHRSVSWYQQTPGQGLQFLFEYFSETQRNKGNFPGRFSGRQFSNSRSEMNVSTLELGDSALYLCASSLAGNSNQPQHFGDGTRLSIL.

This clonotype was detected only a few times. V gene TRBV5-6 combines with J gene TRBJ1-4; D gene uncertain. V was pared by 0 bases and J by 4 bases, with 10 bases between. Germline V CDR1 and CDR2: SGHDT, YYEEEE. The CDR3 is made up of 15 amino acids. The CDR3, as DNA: TGTGCCAGCAGCTTGGAGCGGGAGCATAATGAAAAACTGTTTTTT. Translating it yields CASSLEREHNEKLFF.